This T cell receptor (beta chain) was sequenced in a study of blood T cell repertoires in COVID-19. Background on the study: Sample material is recorded as cDNA or gDNA derived from T cells, B-cell-depleted T cells, or PBMCs.

The authors' processing: Using reference gene primer amplification, nucleated cell counts were estimated. Measured with immunoSEQ multiplex PCR; TCRdb has only the in-frame clones, and not every one. V, J and clone size reflect that table, while D and trimming were determined from the DNA. Of fewer than 90,000 clones listed, 90% to 95% are singletons. V shed 6 bases and J 2 bases; nucleotides not matched to a gene: 11. Germline V gene data show CDR1 as MNHNY and CDR2 as SVGAGI (reference sequence). The CDR3 consists of 16 residues. The sequence was collected from a human donor with active COVID-19. The donor label of this sample is uncertain. This sequence joins TRBV6-6 and TRBJ1-1; 8 nucleotides align to TRBD1. The material sequenced was peripheral blood. CDR3: CASRPTGGGFNTEAFF. CDR3 DNA: TGTGCCAGCAGACCCACAGGGGGAGGGTTCAACACTGAAGCTTTCTTT.